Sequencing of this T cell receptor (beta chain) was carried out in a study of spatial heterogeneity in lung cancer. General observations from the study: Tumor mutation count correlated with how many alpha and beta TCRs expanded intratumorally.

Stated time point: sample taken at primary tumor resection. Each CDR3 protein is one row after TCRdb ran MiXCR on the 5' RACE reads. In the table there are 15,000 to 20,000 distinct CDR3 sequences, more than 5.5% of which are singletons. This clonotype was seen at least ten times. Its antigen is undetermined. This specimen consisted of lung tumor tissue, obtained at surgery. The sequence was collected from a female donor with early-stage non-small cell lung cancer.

The CDR3 bases are TGTGCCAGCAGCCCGATGGGCGAGGGGCGAGAGCAGTACTTC. It specifies CASSPMGEGREQYF. V usage is TRBV7-7 and J usage is TRBJ2-7, with D possibly called TRBD1 or TRBD2 (5 bases each). In germline, CDR1 is SSHAT, CDR2 FNYEAQ (reference sequence). V shed 5 bases and J shed 7 bases, with 18 bases lying between them. This CDR3 has 14 amino acids.